This T cell receptor beta chain was obtained from a study of blood T cell repertoires in COVID-19. Study overall: Donors in the United States, Italy and Spain gave samples during acute or convalescent COVID-19. Sources were T cells, B-cell-depleted T cells, or PBMCs; the material itself was cDNA or gDNA.

V lost 5 bases to trimming and J lost 4 bases, with 15 bases between them. The CDR3 has 15 residues. Germline V gene lookup returns CDR1 MDHEN and CDR2 SYDVKM. Some clones are missing from TCRdb's copy, which holds only in-frame ones; the method was immunoSEQ multiplex PCR. The table includes approximately 290,000 clones, about 80% detected once. Followed over time, Seattle patients had been enrolled while infection was active. The sample taken for sequencing was peripheral blood. This chain uses TRBV28 with TRBJ2-1; D is perhaps TRBD1 (6 bases). This TCR was sampled from an older person with COVID-19, enrolled during active disease. The CDR3: CASSPHGGKYNEQFF. CDR3 in DNA: TGTGCCAGCAGTCCCCATGGGGGCAAGTACAATGAGCAGTTCTTC.